This TCR beta chain was found in a study of Ad26.COV2.S vaccination and SARS-CoV-2 variants. Study details: Vaccine-arm donor from the placebo-controlled COV1001 Ad26.COV2.S trial. By the intramuscular route, Ad26.COV2.S was given once, or twice 56 days apart. Study-wide results and limits: The study found similar non-spike TCR breadth in vaccine and placebo recipients.

TCRdb keeps only in-frame clones here, not all; method: immunoSEQ multiplex PCR. Seen here are under 550,000 clones, about nine tenths observed once, and the top ten hold 12%. Trimming took 2 bases from V and 6 from J, leaving 15 bases between them. Germline V CDR1 and CDR2: SEHNR, FQNEAQ (reference sequence). The CDR3 covers 15 residues. As for treatment: 19 received Ad26.COV2.S at low or high dose, single or two shots; about 5 received placebo; per-sample allocation not given. On day 63 after the first injection, vaccine and placebo recipients gave samples. As its vector, the vaccine had Ad26, which expressed Wuhan-strain SARS-CoV-2 spike. Notes on this clone: Its antigen is still unknown.

The chain couples TRBV7-9 to TRBJ2-3; a possible D gene is TRBD2 (6 bases). Here the sequenced sample was peripheral blood, taken in a trial of Ad26.COV2.S vaccine versus placebo. The source of this sequence is a person aged 18-60 years who received the Ad26.COV2.S COVID-19 vaccine or a placebo. CDR3 sequence (DNA): TGTGCCAGCAGCTTAATAGGCGGGGAGCAGGATACGCAGTATTTT. Amino acid sequence: CASSLIGGEQDTQYF.